These 12 T cell receptor beta chains were all obtained from the same sample, sequenced in a study of Graves' ophthalmopathy and Graves' hyperthyroidism. RNA transcripts served as template for amplifying TCR beta CDR3 sequences. The first-round RT-PCR employed HTBI primers together with the Qiagen OneStep RT-PCR kit. A multiplex PCR was then performed as the second round. TCRdb analysed the multiplex PCR reads with MiXCR anew, one entry per CDR3 protein. The table records hundreds of thousands of distinct CDR3 sequences, roughly two fifths of them present only once. The sample taken for sequencing was peripheral blood. The receptors were sampled from an adult man with Graves' ophthalmopathy.

This clonotype was found a few times. The V gene is TRBV7-3, the J gene TRBJ2-2; D possibly matches TRBD1 or TRBD2 (7 bases each). The V gene's germline CDR1 is SGHTA and CDR2 FQGTGA. The CDR3 is 17 residues long. Trimming took off 5 bases at V and 3 bases at J, with 19 bases between the two ends. CDR3 sequence: CASSLMSGGAYTGELFF. The CDR3 DNA is TGTGCCAGCAGCCTCATGTCAGGGGGGGCCTACACCGGGGAGCTGTTTTTT.

A few counts support this clonotype. J is TRBJ1-6 and V is TRBV6-5; 7 nucleotides align to TRBD1. Germline CDR1 and CDR2: MNHEY and SVGAGI. The CDR3 extends over 16 amino acids. V gave up 6 bases and J gave up 5 bases; unmatched junction bases: 10. This chain's CDR3 is CASRTEGGTDNSPLHF. CDR3 DNA: TGTGCCAGCAGGACCGAAGGAGGGACAGATAATTCACCCCTCCACTTT.

The chain has TRBV11-2 and TRBJ1-5; TRBD1 matches 10 bases. V lost 11 bases and J lost 5; bases outside the gene matches: 12. CDR1 is SGHAT, CDR2 FQNNGV, per germline. This CDR3 has 15 residues. The CDR3 bases are TGTGCCTGGAGTGCCACCGGGACAGGGGATCAGCCCCAGCATTTT. This translates into CAWSATGTGDQPQHF.

This chain links TRBV20-1 with TRBJ2-7, with D possibly TRBD2 on 6 matching bases. V shed 3 bases and J shed 6 bases, with 18 bases lying between them. Germline CDR1 is DFQATT and CDR2 is SNEGSKA (reference sequence). The CDR3 runs 14 residues. The CDR3 nucleotides are TGCAGTGCTAGCCGTCTACCGGGACTTATCGAGCAGTACTTC. Translating it yields CSASRLPGLIEQYF.

A remark on this clonotype: This may arise from a read error, as a much more abundant clone is one base away. The V and J genes are TRBV24-1 and TRBJ1-5; perhaps TRBD1 as D (5 bases). Germline CDR1 KGHDR, CDR2 SFDVKD. CDR3 length: 14 amino acids. The CDR3 loop reads CAASEGAGIRPQHF. Here the CDR3 DNA reads TGTGCCGCCAGTGAGGGAGCAGGGATTCGGCCCCAGCATTTT.

This chain uses TRBV2 with TRBJ1-4; D is unresolved. V was clipped by 6 bases and J by 6 bases, with 8 bases between them. Germline CDR1 is SNHLY and CDR2 is FYNNEI. This CDR3 has 12 amino acids. Here the CDR3 DNA reads TGTGCCAGCAGCGGGGATTATGAAAAACTGTTTTTT. This encodes CASSGDYEKLFF.

The genes are TRBV7-9 and TRBJ2-7; 9 bases are a match to TRBD1. The CDR3 extends over 16 amino acids. Germline-derived CDR1 and CDR2 are SEHNR and FQNEAQ (reference sequence). The J segment lost 6 bases and the V segment lost 5 bases, leaving 14 bases of the junction unmatched. The CDR3 here is CASSGISTGGRLEQYF. The CDR3 DNA sequence: TGTGCCAGCAGCGGAATCTCGACAGGGGGAAGGCTCGAGCAGTACTTC.

This clonotype was seen only a few times. This may come from a read error, since a much larger clone is one base off. V is TRBV10-3 and J is TRBJ1-6; 7 bases align to TRBD1. V trimming: 3 bases; J trimming: 8 bases; junction bases outside the gene matches: 1. The CDR3 runs 13 residues. CDR1 ENHRY and CDR2 SYGVKD come from the germline V gene. Here the CDR3 reads CAISDRGDSPLHF. The DNA for the CDR3 is TGTGCCATCAGTGACAGGGGGGATTCACCCCTCCACTTT.

Notes on this clonotype: One end of the junction varies from germline; a read error may be responsible. The chain combines TRBV5-1 with TRBJ2-7, with TRBD1 as a possible D gene (6 bases). The CDR3 totals 15 residues. Germline V gene sequence: CDR1 SGHRS, CDR2 YFSETQ. CDR3 sequence reads: CASSLNPGENYVQYF. The CDR3 DNA is TGCGCCAGCAGCTTGAATCCAGGGGAGAACTACGTGCAGTACTTC.

CDR3 nucleotide sequence: TGTGCCAGCAGCGACAGGGGGCGCGGGGAGAGTGAAGCTTTCTTT. The encoded protein is CASSDRGRGESEAFF. V and J are TRBV9 and TRBJ1-1, with 9 bases aligning to TRBD1. The CDR3 loop spans 15 amino acids. V gave up 3 bases and J gave up 7 bases; unmatched junction bases: 10. CDR1 and CDR2 from the germline V gene are SGDLS and YYNGEE. The variable domain in full, with the rest retrieved from reference TRBV9 and TRBJ1-1, is DSGVTQTPKHLITATGQRVTLRCSPRSGDLSVYWYQQSLDQGLQFLIQYYNGEERAKGNILERFSAQQFPDLHSELNLSSLELGDSALYFCASSDRGRGESEAFFGQGTRLTVV.

V gene TRBV20-1 combines with J gene TRBJ2-7; D is possibly TRBD1 (6 bases). Trimming took off 4 bases at V and 6 bases at J, with 16 bases between the two ends. CDR3 length: 13 residues. Per germline, CDR1 DFQATT and CDR2 SNEGSKA (reference sequence). CDR3 amino acids: CSAKGDLAPEQYF. The CDR3, as DNA: TGCAGTGCTAAGGGGGACCTGGCCCCCGAGCAGTACTTC.

V is TRBV2 and J is TRBJ1-5; tentatively, D is TRBD1 (6 bases). Germline assignment: CDR1 SNHLY and CDR2 FYNNEI. CDR3 size: 16 residues. V gave up 5 bases and J gave up 4 bases, with 18 bases separating them. CDR3 amino acids: CASSFLPGTPNQPQHF. CDR3 coding DNA: TGTGCCAGCAGTTTCCTACCCGGGACACCAAATCAGCCCCAGCATTTT. Together with reference TRBV2 and TRBJ1-5, the CDR3 gives the full variable domain: EPEVTQTPSHQVTQMGQEVILRCVPISNHLYFYWYRQILGQKVEFLVSFYNNEISEKSEIFDDQFSVERPDGSNFTLKIRSTKLEDSAMYFCASSFLPGTPNQPQHFGDGTRLSIL.